This TCR beta chain is from a study of cytomegalovirus exposure and HLA in healthy donors. Findings of the study overall: Researchers catalogued about 150 TCR beta chains as cytomegalovirus-associated.

The study ran its PCR with 60 Vbeta and 13 Jbeta primers. Assay: immunoSEQ multiplex PCR; the TCRdb copy retains only in-frame clones and omits some. The table shows 150,000 or so clones, with around 68% occurring only once. In regard to this clone: As yet, its antigen is unknown.

Sequencing was done on a sample of PBMCs. The receptor's source is a man aged 30-40 years in good health and CMV-seropositive.

This CDR3 is CASSPPGQGLSGANVLTF. In nucleotides, the CDR3 is TGTGCCAGCTCACCACCGGGACAGGGTCTCTCTGGGGCCAACGTCCTGACTTTC. The chain carries TRBV18 and TRBJ2-6; 9 bases line up with TRBD1. Germline CDR1 KGHSH, CDR2 LQKENI. The CDR3 contains 18 residues. After removal of 0 bases from V and 0 bases from J, the junction contained 3 bases not matched to a gene.